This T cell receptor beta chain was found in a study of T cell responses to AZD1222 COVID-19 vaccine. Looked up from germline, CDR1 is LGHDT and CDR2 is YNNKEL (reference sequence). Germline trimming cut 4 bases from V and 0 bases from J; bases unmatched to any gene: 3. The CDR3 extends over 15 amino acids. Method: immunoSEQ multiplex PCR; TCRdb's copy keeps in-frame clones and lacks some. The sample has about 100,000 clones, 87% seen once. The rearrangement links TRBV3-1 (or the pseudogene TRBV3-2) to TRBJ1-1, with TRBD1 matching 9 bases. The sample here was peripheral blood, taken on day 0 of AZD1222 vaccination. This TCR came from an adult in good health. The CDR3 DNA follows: TGTGCCAGCAGCCGACAGGGGGATTTGAACACTGAAGCTTTCTTT. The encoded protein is CASSRQGDLNTEAFF.